This TCR beta chain originates from a study of T cell repertoires in cytomegalovirus infection. The study's findings and limits: HLA-C-restricted CMV-specific TCR beta clonotypes prevailed in the ex vivo response.

The V segment lost 1 base and the J segment 4 bases; nucleotides outside the gene matches: 10. The CDR3 has 17 amino acids. The germline CDR1 and CDR2 sequences are SGHVS and FQNEAQ. TCRdb used MiXCR to reprocess the reads, holding one entry per CDR3 protein. Of about 58,000 distinct CDR3 sequences listed, 15% to 25% were seen once; the top ten hold more than 55%. This clonotype was seen a few times. Its antigen is as yet unknown. The sequencing here drew on CD8+ T cells from cultured PBMCs, taken from culture after CMV antigen stimulation. The sequence was collected from a human donor in good health (CMV status not recorded). Some clones in this sample may be carry-over from other donors' samples. V and J are TRBV7-8 and TRBJ1-2; 9 positions agree with TRBD1. The CDR3 coding sequence is TGTGCCAGCAGCTTAGAAAAAGGGACAGGGCCTATCTATGGCTACACCTTC. It yields the protein CASSLEKGTGPIYGYTF.